This entry describes one T cell receptor (beta chain). Its antigen specificity is not known. Within one base of it there is no much larger clone, and no base qualities were kept. Library preparation used the immunoSEQ multiplex PCR assay. The original pipeline was this. Repertoires were summarized by richness and clonality, and significantly expanded and contracted clones were identified between pre- and post-therapy samples. The source is immuneACCESS, and TCRdb retained only in-frame sequences with V and J called. Part of the clones is not carried over; for the studies checked, unresolved V genes explain less than half of this, and the remainder is unexplained. V, J and clone size are taken as reported in that table, and D and trimming were inferred from the DNA itself. This sample has around 13,000 clones in its table, and approximately 68% of those were observed once. Almost 25% of the sample is in the top ten clones.

These data come from a study of neoadjuvant nivolumab and ipilimumab in lung cancer (dated by TCRdb to the early 2020s). As for the study more broadly: In the NEOSTAR trial, nivolumab was administered intravenously at 3 mg/kg on days 1, 15 and 29, and the combination arm also received ipilimumab 1 mg/kg on day 1 only. Of the roughly 45 patients with operable NSCLC treated in the trial, approximately 23 were randomized to nivolumab monotherapy and some 20 to nivolumab plus ipilimumab. Matched pretherapy and resected tumor pairs were analyzed for seven patients, of whom four received nivolumab and three received nivolumab plus ipilimumab. The primary endpoint of the trial was the rate of major pathologic response (MPR) in the intention-to-treat population of each study arm. TCR repertoires were compared between pretherapy (baseline) peripheral blood and tumors resected at surgery after neoadjuvant immune checkpoint blockade.

General findings and caveats noted by the study authors: TCR richness in pretherapy blood showed a positive correlation with richness in tumors resected after neoadjuvant therapy (Spearman R of about 0.83). Tumor T-cell richness and clonality rose from pretherapy to surgery in three of three dual-therapy tumors but in only two of four nivolumab-treated tumors. Resected tumors had greater TCR richness and clonality than tumor-adjacent uninvolved lung, and increases were observed in more dual-therapy-treated tumors. A small number of samples was subjected to TCR sequencing. No significant correlation was found between TCR clonality and pathologic tumor regression, and only a single major-pathologic-response sample was available for the analysis of TCR clonality versus pathologic tumor regression.

The time point label here, explained by the study, means: at surgical resection after neoadjuvant nivolumab +/- ipilimumab. Samples were obtained from the phase 2 randomized NEOSTAR trial, in which neoadjuvant nivolumab or nivolumab plus ipilimumab followed by surgery was tested in operable NSCLC. In the germline V gene, CDR1 corresponds to SGHRS and CDR2 to YFSETQ. The CDR3 covers 16 residues, taking in both the cysteine and the phenylalanine. Just CDR3 DNA is preserved here, 48 bases in frame from base 1. Trimming removed 0 bases from V and 2 bases from J, leaving 11 bases between the germline ends.

The chain is encoded by TRBV5-1 joined to TRBJ2-2; perhaps TRBD1 is the D gene, with 6 bases matching. The input for sequencing was peripheral blood, taken after neoadjuvant nivolumab, alone or with ipilimumab, at or shortly before surgery. This TCR was recovered from an adult with non-small cell lung cancer. The DNA sequence is TGCGCCAGCAGCTTGGTTGTAGGGGGTAACACCGGGGAGCTGTTTTTT. The encoded protein is CASSLVVGGNTGELFF.